Listed below are T cell receptor beta chains from one sample, sequenced in a study of blood T cell repertoires in COVID-19. Method: immunoSEQ multiplex PCR; TCRdb's copy keeps in-frame clones and lacks some. The table lists tens of thousands of clones, roughly nine tenths of them singletons. Sequencing used peripheral blood. Receptors originate from a man aged 55 to 70 with COVID-19, enrolled during active disease. Both conserved end residues are part of each CDR3. Clone size is stated in some rows and not others, as once, few, many or a class when expanded.

abundance | len | j_gene | v_gene | CDR3aa
NA | 13 | TRBJ2-7 | TRBV24-1 | CATGRGQGDEQYF
NA | 16 | TRBJ1-1 | TRBV19 | CASSINLIAGATEAFF
NA | 15 | TRBJ2-5 | TRBV19 | CASSIGGLSEETQYF
NA | 16 | TRBJ2-4 | TRBV19 | CASSITTSSYKNIQYF
once | 14 | TRBJ2-1 | TRBV7-7 | CASSLGGSYNEQFF
NA | 12 | TRBJ1-2 | TRBV7-9 | CASSRDPSGYTF
NA | 14 | TRBJ2-2 | TRBV7-3 | CASSSSGGAGELFF
NA | 18 | TRBJ2-3 | TRBV7-9 | CASSLPFKTSGSTDTQYF
NA | 14 | TRBJ2-7 | TRBV20-1 | CSASGRLAVYEQYF
NA | 14 | TRBJ2-2 | TRBV29-1 | CSVQSYLDTGELFF
NA | 18 | TRBJ2-7 | TRBV28 | CASSPLPWDRGQVYEQYF
NA | 13 | TRBJ2-7 | TRBV6-6 | CASSRSAGYEQYF
NA | 16 | TRBJ2-2 | TRBV7-8 | CASSLALASGQGELFF
NA | 15 | TRBJ1-6 | TRBV4-1 | CASSADRGIASPLHF
once | 15 | TRBJ2-7 | TRBV19 | CASSIPSGNSYEQYF
NA | 16 | TRBJ2-2 | TRBV4-1 | CASSQVPGRDTGELFF
NA | 13 | TRBJ1-2 | TRBV19 | CATQTTGDGGYTF
NA | 15 | TRBJ2-7 | TRBV10-2 | CASSGQNRGQYEQYF
NA | 15 | TRBJ2-7 | TRBV7-2 | CASSSFSGVSYEQYF
NA | 13 | TRBJ2-7 | TRBV7-3 | CASSLDRSYEQYF
NA | 12 | TRBJ1-1 | TRBV28 | CASSSYPGGAFF
NA | 15 | TRBJ2-6 | TRBV11-3 | CASSFRRSGANVLTF
NA | 11 | TRBJ2-3 | TRBV29-1 | CSVGEADTQYF
few | 15 | TRBJ2-2 | TRBV29-1 | CSVRTGTGDSGELFF
NA | 13 | TRBJ2-1 | TRBV4-1 | CASSSTLDFEQFF
NA | 15 | TRBJ2-7 | TRBV6-2/TRBV6-3 | CASSPEGLAGHEQYF
NA | 15 | TRBJ2-7 | TRBV9 | CASSTTGLNSYEQYF
NA | 20 | TRBJ2-1 | TRBV19 | CASSIESNRLAGVPNNEQFF
NA | 12 | TRBJ2-2 | TRBV7-3 | CASSLNTGELFF
once | 15 | TRBJ1-1 | TRBV5-1 | CASSSLDRQNTEAFF
NA | 14 | TRBJ1-2 | TRBV6-4 | CASSAGAILYGYTF
once | 12 | TRBJ2-2 | TRBV30 | CAWSVQAGELFF
NA | 16 | TRBJ1-1 | TRBV18 | CASSPWTGDPNTEAFF
NA | 17 | TRBJ2-7 | TRBV11-2 | CASSSRLAGVDLYEQYF
once | 14 | TRBJ2-1 | TRBV28 | CASSTSGPHNEQFF
medium-sized | 15 | TRBJ1-5 | TRBV5-5 | CASSFNHLNDQPQHF
NA | 13 | TRBJ2-7 | TRBV28 | CASSFPHMDEQYF